A single sample gave rise to the 20 T cell receptor beta chains below, sequenced in a study of cytomegalovirus exposure and HLA in healthy donors (dated by TCRdb to about 2017). Libraries were constructed by the immunoSEQ multiplex PCR assay. For the multiplex PCR, a mixture combining 60 forward primers for TCR Vbeta segments and 13 reverse primers for TCR Jbeta segments was used. Sourced from immuneACCESS, this table was stored by TCRdb with only in-frame sequences that have V and J called. A share of the clones is absent; for the studies checked, an unresolved V gene accounts for under half, and the remainder has no known explanation. The sample profile shows about 120,000 clones; about 61% of them were found once. Together, the top ten hold about 2.2% of the sample. Material: PBMCs. Receptor source: a woman in her twenties or thirties in good health and CMV-seronegative.

The count of this clone is one. As DNA, the CDR3 is TGTGCCAGCACCTCTTCGGGGACTACCCTGGCCTACGAGCAGTACTTC. Amino acids: CASTSSGTTLAYEQYF. The V and J genes are TRBV28 and TRBJ2-7; 7 bases line up with TRBD2. CDR1 and CDR2 from the germline V gene are MDHEN and SYDVKM. V lost 7 bases, J lost 2 bases, and 14 bases stayed unmatched. The CDR3 is made up of 16 amino acids. The whole variable domain, filled in from reference TRBV28 and TRBJ2-7, reads DVKVTQSSRYLVKRTGEKVFLECVQDMDHENMFWYRQDPGLGLRLIYFSYDVKMKEKGDIPEGYSVSREKKERFSLILESASTNQTSMYLCASTSSGTTLAYEQYFGPGTRLTVT.

The chain carries TRBV5-1 and TRBJ2-5, with 11 nucleotides matching TRBD2. The CDR3 is made up of 14 amino acids. Trimming cost V 5 bases and J 5 bases; bases outside gene matches: 5. Germline V gene sequence: CDR1 SGHRS, CDR2 YFSETQ. Here the CDR3 DNA reads TGCGCCAGCAGTAGCGGGAGGGCCTGGGAGACCCAGTACTTC. Translated: CASSSGRAWETQYF.

This clone has a single count. The chain recombines TRBV27 with TRBJ2-3, with 9 bases that match TRBD1. V lost 4 bases to trimming and J lost 4 bases; unmatched junction nucleotides: 6. The CDR3 covers 15 residues. The germline V gene encodes CDR1 MNHEY and CDR2 SMNVEV (reference sequence). The CDR3 protein is CASSSPGQGSDTQYF. The CDR3, as DNA: TGTGCCAGCAGTTCCCCGGGACAGGGTTCAGATACGCAGTATTTT.

The chain is built from TRBV7-9 and TRBJ2-7, with a weak D call TRBD2 (7 bases). Trimming cost V 1 base and J 4 bases, with 20 bases left between them. The CDR3 extends over 17 amino acids. The germline V gene has CDR1 SEHNR and CDR2 FQNEAQ (reference sequence). CDR3 residues: CASSLDGFRGARYEQYF. DNA of the CDR3: TGTGCCAGCAGCTTAGATGGTTTTCGGGGGGCCAGGTACGAGCAGTACTTC. The full variable domain, with the rest looked up from reference TRBV7-9 and TRBJ2-7, is DTGVSQNPRHKITKRGQNVTFRCDPISEHNRLYWYRQTLGQGPEFLTYFQNEAQLEKSRLLSDRFSAERPKGSFSTLEIQRTEQGDSAMYLCASSLDGFRGARYEQYFGPGTRLTVT.

This chain uses TRBV19 with TRBJ2-7, with 9 bases matching TRBD2. This CDR3 is 14 amino acids long. Looked up from germline, CDR1 is LNHDA and CDR2 is SQIVND (reference sequence). J gave up 4 bases and V 3 bases, and 4 bases lay outside the gene matches. DNA of the CDR3: TGTGCCAGTAGTATCGGTAGCGGGAGATACGAGCAGTACTTC. This codes for CASSIGSGRYEQYF.

This clone was counted a single time. The genes are TRBV10-3 and TRBJ2-1; 9 bases are shared with TRBD2. There are 14 residues in the CDR3. Germline V gives CDR1 ENHRY, CDR2 SYGVKD. V was clipped by 5 bases and J by 7 bases; unmatched bases: 6. CDR3 residues: CAISLAGVRNEQFF. The CDR3 DNA reads TGTGCCATCAGTTTAGCGGGAGTCCGGAATGAGCAGTTCTTC.

This clone was counted between two and nine times. CDR3 DNA: TGTGCCAGCAGCTCCATGGGGGAGGGGGTGGCCCAGTACTTC. Protein: CASSSMGEGVAQYF. This chain connects TRBV7-2 to TRBJ2-5; a possible D gene is TRBD2 (7 bases). The CDR3 runs 14 residues. Trimming removed 4 bases at V and 9 bases at J, with 18 bases between. CDR1 and CDR2 from the germline V gene are SGHTA and FQGNSA.

The sample holds a few counts of this clone. The chain links TRBV5-1 to TRBJ1-1; maybe TRBD1 (5 bases). The germline V and J ends were trimmed by 2 bases and 7 bases, with 15 bases remaining between them. Germline values: CDR1 SGHRS, CDR2 YFSETQ. The CDR3 is 14 residues long. CDR3 amino acids: CASSFGAGSLEAFF. CDR3 in DNA: TGCGCCAGCAGCTTTGGAGCAGGGTCCCTTGAAGCTTTCTTT.

The chain uses TRBV18 and TRBJ2-2; 8 positions match TRBD1. The CDR3 has 15 residues. Germline V gives CDR1 KGHSH, CDR2 LQKENI. The ends lost 0 bases at V and 7 bases at J; junction bases unmatched: 4. CDR3 region: CASSPPGTGHGELFF. CDR3 DNA sequence: TGTGCCAGCTCACCACCGGGGACAGGTCACGGGGAGCTGTTTTTT.

The DNA for the CDR3 is TGTGCCAGCAGTAGGGGGACTAGCGGGAGCCAGGAGACCCAGTACTTC. Amino acids: CASSRGTSGSQETQYF. The gene calls are TRBV28 and TRBJ2-5, with 14 nucleotides matching TRBD2. Germline V gene data show CDR1 as MDHEN and CDR2 as SYDVKM. Trimming took 5 bases from V and 5 from J; bases not matched to a gene: 7. The CDR3 contains 16 residues.

The chain joins TRBV18 to TRBJ2-1, with 9 bases matching TRBD1. The CDR3 totals 16 residues. V was pared by 4 bases and J by 3 bases, with 7 bases of the junction left unmatched. The V gene's germline CDR1 is KGHSH and CDR2 LQKENI. CDR3 amino acids: CASSQTGGANYNEQFF. The CDR3 DNA follows: TGTGCCAGCTCACAGACAGGGGGAGCTAACTACAATGAGCAGTTCTTC.

V gene TRBV7-3 combines with J gene TRBJ2-1; the match to TRBD1 covers 10 bases. After removal of 2 bases from V and 9 bases from J, the junction contained 4 bases not matched to a gene. Germline assignment: CDR1 SGHTA and CDR2 FQGTGA. This CDR3 region has 14 residues. The CDR3 bases are TGTGCCAGCAGCTTAGGGACAGGGGACAGTGAGCAGTTCTTC. Translating it yields CASSLGTGDSEQFF.

V and J are TRBV29-1 and TRBJ1-5; D possibly corresponds to TRBD1 (6 bases). CDR3 size: 21 residues. CDR1 is SQVTM and CDR2 is ANQGSEA in the germline V gene. The ends were cut back, 5 bases at V and 4 bases at J, with 36 bases in the middle. CDR3: CSVIRVGRDTAEGGQNQPQHF. Written as DNA, the CDR3 is TGCAGCGTTATAAGGGTGGGTAGGGACACCGCAGAGGGTGGGCAGAATCAGCCCCAGCATTTT.

This clone showed up just once. J is TRBJ2-2 and V is TRBV5-1; 7 bases map to TRBD1. Trimming took 3 bases from V and 5 from J; bases not matched to a gene: 1. CDR1 is SGHRS and CDR2 is YFSETQ in the germline V gene. This CDR3 has 13 residues. The CDR3 reads CASSSGGTGELFF. The CDR3 region has the DNA TGCGCCAGCAGCTCAGGGGGAACCGGGGAGCTGTTTTTT.

The chain uses TRBV7-9 and TRBJ1-6; 10 bases align to TRBD1. CDR3 size: 14 residues. The V gene's germline CDR1 is SEHNR and CDR2 FQNEAQ (reference sequence). V shed 5 bases, J shed 9 bases, and the junction held 4 bases outside the gene matches. This CDR3 reads CASSTGTGASPLHF. The CDR3 DNA reads TGTGCCAGCAGCACCGGGACAGGGGCTTCACCCCTCCACTTT.

This clone showed up just a few times. The rearrangement links TRBV28 to TRBJ1-4, with 8 positions matching TRBD1. This CDR3 is 16 amino acids long. V lost 5 bases and J lost 0; bases outside the gene matches: 5. Germline lookup yields CDR1 MDHEN and CDR2 SYDVKM. The CDR3 DNA is TGTGCCAGCAGTCTAAAGACAGGGGCAACTAATGAAAAACTGTTTTTT. Translating it yields CASSLKTGATNEKLFF.

J is TRBJ1-6 and V is TRBV7-8, with D possibly being TRBD1 (5 bases). The CDR3 consists of 16 residues. CDR1 is SGHVS and CDR2 is FQNEAQ in the germline V gene. Trimming left V 1 base short and J 5 bases short, with 12 bases between. The chain's CDR3 is CASSLVIQADNSPLHF. The CDR3, as DNA: TGTGCCAGCAGCTTAGTAATACAGGCCGATAATTCACCCCTCCACTTT.

This rearrangement joins TRBV7-2 to TRBJ1-2, with D possibly matching TRBD1 (6 bases). The germline V gene has CDR1 SGHTA and CDR2 FQGNSA. The V end lost 1 base, the J end lost 2 bases, and 14 bases lay between the germline ends. This CDR3 has 16 residues. The CDR3 here is CASSLEDGRGNYGYTF. The CDR3 DNA reads TGTGCCAGCAGCTTAGAAGATGGCAGGGGCAACTATGGCTACACCTTC.

This clone occurred a few times. This rearrangement joins TRBV19 to TRBJ1-2; D remains ambiguous. The CDR3 loop spans 17 amino acids. CDR1 is LNHDA and CDR2 is SQIVND in the germline V gene (reference sequence). The ends were cut back, 3 bases at V and 5 bases at J, with 22 bases in the middle. Here the CDR3 reads CASSIRLEAPGDYGYTF. The CDR3 nucleotides read TGTGCCAGTAGTATTCGCCTAGAGGCCCCCGGTGATTATGGCTACACCTTC.

This chain uses TRBV28 with TRBJ1-2, with D possibly being TRBD1 (6 bases). V was shortened by 4 bases and J by 8 bases, with 17 bases between the two germline ends. The CDR3 has 14 amino acids. The germline V gene encodes CDR1 MDHEN and CDR2 SYDVKM. The DNA of the CDR3 is TGTGCCAGCAGTTCTCCTACTACAGGGTTAGGCTACACCTTC. Residues: CASSSPTTGLGYTF.